Each of the 16 T cell receptor beta chains below was sequenced from the same sample in a study of T cells in Graves' hyperthyroidism and ophthalmopathy. Researchers took RNA transcripts and amplified the TCR beta CDR3 regions from them. During a first-round RT-PCR of the TCR CDR3, the HTBI primer set was used. TCRdb re-called the multiplex PCR reads with MiXCR, one entry per CDR3 protein. The sample has some 350,000 distinct CDR3 sequences, roughly 15% seen once. The sequencing sample was made of blood. These receptors were collected from a woman aged 40 to 50 with Graves' ophthalmopathy.

This clonotype has a count of ten or more. The chain links TRBV6-1 to TRBJ2-7; TRBD1 matches at 8 bases. The V gene end was trimmed by 1 base and the J gene end by 2 bases; junction bases not matched to a gene: 1. CDR1 is MNHNS and CDR2 is SASEGT in the germline V gene. This CDR3 is built from 14 residues. CDR3 nucleotide sequence: TGTGCCAGCAGTGAAGGGGGACAGGCCTACGAGCAGTACTTC. It translates to CASSEGGQAYEQYF.

The J gene is TRBJ2-2, the V gene TRBV19; 8 bases are a match to TRBD1. Germline loops: CDR1 LNHDA, CDR2 SQIVND (reference sequence). V trimming: 5 bases; J trimming: 5 bases; junction bases outside the gene matches: 7. The CDR3 runs to 15 residues. CDR3 sequence reads: CASSGRRQGTGELFF. In DNA form, the CDR3 reads TGTGCCAGTAGTGGCCGTAGACAGGGGACCGGGGAGCTGTTTTTT.

This clonotype has more than one count but fewer than ten. The chain has TRBV20-1 and TRBJ1-3, with 7 bases fitting TRBD1. V was clipped by 1 base and J by 0 bases; unmatched bases: 3. CDR1 is DFQATT, CDR2 SNEGSKA, per germline (reference sequence). This CDR3 has 15 residues. In nucleotides, the CDR3 is TGCAGTGCTAGAGGGCGGACAGGCTCTGGAAACACCATATATTTT. This codes for CSARGRTGSGNTIYF.

Many counts were recorded for this clonotype. This chain joins TRBV7-6 and TRBJ2-3; maybe TRBD1 (7 bases). CDR1 SGHVS and CDR2 FNYEAQ come from the germline V gene. Trimming cost V 1 base and J 7 bases, with 15 bases left between them. The CDR3 spans 15 residues. Here the CDR3 DNA reads TGTGCCAGCAGCTTAGATCGGCAGGGGGGATATACGCAGTATTTT. As protein: CASSLDRQGGYTQYF.

Many counts were recorded for this clonotype. This sequence joins TRBV12-3 or TRBV12-4 and TRBJ1-1, with D unresolved. The V and J ends lost 5 bases and 0 bases respectively, with 13 bases between them. CDR3 size: 15 residues. CDR3 bases: TGTGCCAGCAGTGCTGGGAGACACCTGAACACTGAAGCTTTCTTT. This gives the protein CASSAGRHLNTEAFF.

This clonotype was recorded many times. The rearrangement uses TRBV9 and TRBJ2-7, with D uncertain. CDR3 size: 12 residues. Trimming shortened V by 0 bases and J by 6 bases, and 7 bases separated the two germline ends. The germline gives CDR1 SGDLS, CDR2 YYNGEE. CDR3 protein: CASSVGVGEQYF. CDR3 DNA: TGTGCCAGCAGCGTAGGGGTGGGCGAGCAGTACTTC.

To note about this clonotype: With a much larger clone just one base away, this may be a read error. This sequence joins TRBV28 and TRBJ1-2, with a possible D match to TRBD1 (5 bases). Germline V gene sequence: CDR1 MDHEN, CDR2 SYDVKM. The CDR3 runs 14 residues. The CDR3 spells CAGSLTRARYGYTF. The CDR3, as DNA: TGTGCCGGCAGTTTAACCAGGGCTCGGTATGGCTACACCTTC.

This chain connects TRBV20-1 to TRBJ2-3; D gene unclear. V lost 4 bases and J lost 0, with 29 bases in between. The CDR3 totals 20 residues. Germline V gene lookup returns CDR1 DFQATT and CDR2 SNEGSKA (reference sequence). The CDR3, as DNA: TGCAGTGCTAACCCACCCCCACGCCCCGGGCTAATGGCCAGCACAGATACGCAGTATTTT. Its translation is CSANPPPRPGLMASTDTQYF.

At least ten counts were recorded for this clonotype. V and J are TRBV20-1 and TRBJ2-1; TRBD1 matches 9 bases. Trimming took 6 bases from V and 5 from J; bases not matched to a gene: 11. CDR3 length equals 15 residues. The germline V gene encodes CDR1 DFQATT and CDR2 SNEGSKA (reference sequence). The CDR3: CSALTGTGLNNEQFF. The DNA for the CDR3 is TGCAGTGCCCTTACCGGGACAGGGCTAAACAATGAGCAGTTCTTC.

This chain connects TRBV5-1 to TRBJ1-1; D unclear. CDR1 SGHRS and CDR2 YFSETQ come from the germline V gene. This CDR3 has 14 residues. The V and J ends lost 0 bases and 5 bases respectively, with 11 bases between them. The CDR3 DNA sequence: TGCGCCAGCAGCTTGGAAATAGGGAGAACTGAAGCTTTCTTT. Protein sequence: CASSLEIGRTEAFF.

In its sample, this clonotype was seen many times. This chain links TRBV2 with TRBJ2-5; D is perhaps TRBD2 (6 bases). V shed 4 bases and J shed 3 bases, with 12 bases lying between them. Germline values: CDR1 SNHLY, CDR2 FYNNEI. The CDR3 sequence is 14 residues long. The DNA for the CDR3 is TGTGCCAGCAGTGGGTGGGAGGAAGAAGAGACCCAGTACTTC. Protein sequence: CASSGWEEEETQYF.

This clonotype came up once. The V call is TRBV2, the J call TRBJ2-2, with 7 bases matching TRBD1. V gave up 8 bases and J gave up 3 bases; unmatched junction bases: 12. This CDR3 spans 16 amino acids. Germline-derived CDR1 and CDR2 are SNHLY and FYNNEI. CDR3 DNA sequence: TGTGCCAGCGACAGGGTAGGTAGAGTGGACACCGGGGAGCTGTTTTTT. Its protein product is CASDRVGRVDTGELFF.

The chain uses TRBV10-2 and TRBJ1-1; TRBD1 agrees at 10 bases. Germline V lookup: CDR1 WSHSY, CDR2 SAAADI. This CDR3 comprises 14 residues. After removal of 8 bases from V and 0 bases from J, the junction contained 3 bases not matched to a gene. CDR3 nucleotide sequence: TGCGCCAGCGGGGGACAGGGGATGAACACTGAAGCTTTCTTT. It encodes CASGGQGMNTEAFF.

The V gene is TRBV30, the J gene TRBJ2-1; the D gene is possibly TRBD2 (7 bases). This CDR3 region has 15 residues. Trimming took 2 bases from V and 6 from J, leaving 17 bases between them. Germline V gives CDR1 GTSNPN, CDR2 SVGIG (reference sequence). The CDR3 reads CAWSRGGGHLNEQFF. In nucleotides, the CDR3 is TGTGCCTGGAGTAGGGGGGGAGGACACCTCAATGAGCAGTTCTTC.

This clonotype was found a few times. The chain is built from TRBV11-3 and TRBJ2-1, with 7 positions matching TRBD2. CDR1 is SGHNT and CDR2 is YENEEA in the germline V gene. CDR3 length equals 15 residues. The junction had 6 bases not matched to a gene; V was cut back by 3 bases and J by 4 bases. The CDR3, as DNA: TGTGCCAGCAGCTTCGGACTAGTTGGTTACAATGAGCAGTTCTTC. This encodes CASSFGLVGYNEQFF.

This clonotype was counted many times. The chain is built from TRBV14 and TRBJ2-2; D is uncertain. This CDR3 region has 13 residues. V lost 4 bases, J lost 5 bases, and 8 bases lay in between. The germline CDR1 and CDR2 sequences are SGHDN and FVKESK. CDR3 sequence reads: CASSPRLTGELFF. In DNA form, the CDR3 reads TGTGCCAGCAGCCCGAGATTGACCGGGGAGCTGTTTTTT.